The rows below give T cell receptor beta chains drawn from one sample of a study of cytomegalovirus exposure and HLA in healthy donors. The repertoire was sequenced with immunoSEQ multiplex PCR; TCRdb's copy has only in-frame clones and lacks some. The sample lists about 150,000 clones, roughly 80% occurring once. Material for sequencing was PBMCs. These receptors were collected from a man aged 35-49 years in good health and CMV-seropositive. Each CDR3 is given with its conserved first and last residue.

v_call	j_call	cdr3_aa
TRBV6-5	TRBJ1-2	CASSYSRQGSSGYTF
TRBV30	TRBJ2-3	CAWEVAGVWDTQYF
TRBV28	TRBJ2-6	CASRDLRVSGANVLTF
TRBV11-1	TRBJ2-1	CASSAWDYSSYNEQFF
TRBV5-1	TRBJ2-3	CASSLASGASGGTDTQYF
TRBV6-5	TRBJ2-1	CASSMDGSSYNEQFF
TRBV30	TRBJ2-5	CAWSRTGGQETQYF
TRBV30	TRBJ2-7	CAWSVSGTGAYEQYF
TRBV15	TRBJ1-1	CATSRGTGSTEAFF
TRBV27	TRBJ1-1	CASSLGGSDTEAFF
TRBV6-4	TRBJ2-7	CASSDSTASGHYEQYF
TRBV21-1	TRBJ2-7	CASSRPTTYEQYF
TRBV6-5	TRBJ1-4	CASSSPGAPNEKLFF
TRBV5-1	TRBJ1-1	CASSHDSNTEAFF
TRBV6-5	TRBJ1-1	CASSSPGQPNTEAFF
TRBV5-6	TRBJ2-1	CASSLIGSEQFF
TRBV14	TRBJ2-1	CASSQVAGGPGEQFF
TRBV10-3	TRBJ1-3	CAISAGGPTSGNTIYF
TRBV10-3	TRBJ1-1	CAISEGTRGNTEAFF
TRBV10-1	TRBJ2-7	CASSESAAALEEQYF
TRBV18	TRBJ1-2	CASSSQGNAAGYTF
TRBV11-2	TRBJ2-7	CASSPPPTGVEQYF
TRBV18	TRBJ2-7	CASSPETSGTSYEQYF
TRBV5-1	TRBJ2-1	CASSSLAGDEQFF
TRBV5-4	TRBJ2-7	CASSLSGGREEYF
TRBV25-1	TRBJ2-7	CASSVYYEQYF
TRBV7-9	TRBJ2-3	CASSLFGGRGTDTQYF
TRBV7-2	TRBJ1-1	CASSSGQDVTEAFF
TRBV2	TRBJ2-7	CATRTSGTSYEQYF
TRBV4-3	TRBJ2-1	CASSQEGTVYNEQFF
TRBV30	TRBJ1-1	CAHTGLMNTEAFF
TRBV6-4	TRBJ2-1	CASSDSRQLNEQFF
TRBV29-1	TRBJ1-4	CSATDAQGGEKLFF
TRBV18	TRBJ2-3	CASSPPLAGGADTQYF
TRBV15	TRBJ2-1	CATSREPGGGWGYNEQFF
TRBV4-1	TRBJ2-7	CASSQLLAGAYEQYF
TRBV30	TRBJ1-4	CAWSPTGAGEKLFF
TRBV7-8	TRBJ1-4	CASRRDRGATNEKLFF
TRBV7-9	TRBJ2-1	CASSLGPANNEQFF
TRBV6-5	TRBJ1-2	CASSSDRGRDGYGYTF
TRBV7-2	TRBJ2-7	CASSPIRTGPTSYEQYF
TRBV5-1	TRBJ2-1	CASSSLTSGALNEQFF
TRBV30	TRBJ2-1	CAWGQAFPNDEQFF
TRBV19	TRBJ2-7	CASSIMLAGGIYEQYF
TRBV6-5	TRBJ1-2	CASSYSGQGSYGYTF
TRBV27	TRBJ1-5	CASSLKGLDRGGNQPQHF
TRBV7-9	TRBJ2-7	CSSSQTSPGSAPYEQYF